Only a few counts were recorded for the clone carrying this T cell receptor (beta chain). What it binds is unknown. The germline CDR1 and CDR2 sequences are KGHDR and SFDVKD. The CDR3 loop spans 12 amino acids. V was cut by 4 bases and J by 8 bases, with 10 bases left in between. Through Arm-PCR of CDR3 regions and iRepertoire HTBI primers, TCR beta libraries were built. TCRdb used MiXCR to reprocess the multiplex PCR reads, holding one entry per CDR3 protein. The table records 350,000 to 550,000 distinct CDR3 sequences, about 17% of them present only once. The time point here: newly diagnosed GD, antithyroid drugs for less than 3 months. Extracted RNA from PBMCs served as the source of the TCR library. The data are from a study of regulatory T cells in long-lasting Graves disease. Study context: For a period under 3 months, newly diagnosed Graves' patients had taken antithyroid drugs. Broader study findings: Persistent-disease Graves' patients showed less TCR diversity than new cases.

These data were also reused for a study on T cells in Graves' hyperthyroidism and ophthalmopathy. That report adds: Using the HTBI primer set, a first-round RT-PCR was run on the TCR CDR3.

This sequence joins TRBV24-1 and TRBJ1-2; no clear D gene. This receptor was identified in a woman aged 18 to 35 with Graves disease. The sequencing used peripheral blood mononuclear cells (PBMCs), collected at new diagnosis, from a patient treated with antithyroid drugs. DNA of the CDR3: TGTGCCACCAGTGACTCAATGGGAGGCTACACCTTC. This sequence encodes CATSDSMGGYTF.